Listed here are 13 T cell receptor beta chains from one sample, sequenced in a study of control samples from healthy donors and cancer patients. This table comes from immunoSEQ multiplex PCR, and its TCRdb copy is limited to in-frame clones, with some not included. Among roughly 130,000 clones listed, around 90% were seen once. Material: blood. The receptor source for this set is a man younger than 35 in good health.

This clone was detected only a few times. This CDR3 reads CASSKLPGQGMDGELFF. The CDR3, as DNA: TGTGCCAGCAGCAAGTTGCCGGGACAGGGAATGGACGGGGAGCTGTTTTTT. The rearrangement links TRBV5-5 to TRBJ2-2, with 9 bases that match TRBD1. Germline V gene sequence: CDR1 SGHKS, CDR2 YYEKEE (reference sequence). The CDR3 has 17 amino acids. V was pared by 4 bases and J by 7 bases, with 14 bases of the junction left unmatched.

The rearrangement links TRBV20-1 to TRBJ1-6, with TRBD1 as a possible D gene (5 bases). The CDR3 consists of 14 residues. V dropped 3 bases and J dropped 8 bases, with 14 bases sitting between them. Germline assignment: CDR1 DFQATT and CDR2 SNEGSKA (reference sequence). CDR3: CSASLAGADSPLHF. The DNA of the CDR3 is TGCAGTGCTAGTCTTGCCGGGGCAGATTCACCCCTCCACTTT.

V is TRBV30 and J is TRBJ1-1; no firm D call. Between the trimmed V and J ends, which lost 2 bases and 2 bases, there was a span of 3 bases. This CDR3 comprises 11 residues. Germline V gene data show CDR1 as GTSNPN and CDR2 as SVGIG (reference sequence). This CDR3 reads CAWSKNTEAFF. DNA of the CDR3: TGTGCCTGGAGTAAAAACACTGAAGCTTTCTTT.

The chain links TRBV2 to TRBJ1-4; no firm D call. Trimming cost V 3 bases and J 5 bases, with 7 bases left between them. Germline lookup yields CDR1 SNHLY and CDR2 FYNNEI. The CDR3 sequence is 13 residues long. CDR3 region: CASSEIPNEKLFF. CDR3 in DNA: TGTGCCAGCAGTGAGATACCCAATGAAAAACTGTTTTTT.

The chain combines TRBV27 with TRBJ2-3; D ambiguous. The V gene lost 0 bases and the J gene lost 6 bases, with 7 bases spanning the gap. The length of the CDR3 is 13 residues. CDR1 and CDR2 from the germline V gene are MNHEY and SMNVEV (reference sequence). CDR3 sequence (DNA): TGTGCCAGCAGTTTATCGATAGTTGATACGCAGTATTTT. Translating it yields CASSLSIVDTQYF.

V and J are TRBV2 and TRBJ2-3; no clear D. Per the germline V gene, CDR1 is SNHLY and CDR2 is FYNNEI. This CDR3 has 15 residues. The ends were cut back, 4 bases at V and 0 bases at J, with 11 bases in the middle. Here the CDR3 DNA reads TGTGCCAGCAGTGTACGACAATTGAGCACAGATACGCAGTATTTT. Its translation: CASSVRQLSTDTQYF.

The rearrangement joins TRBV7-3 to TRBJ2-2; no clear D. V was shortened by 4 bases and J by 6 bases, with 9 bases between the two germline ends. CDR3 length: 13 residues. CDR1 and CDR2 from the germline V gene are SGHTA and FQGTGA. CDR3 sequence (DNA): TGTGCCAGCAGCTCCCAGTTGGCCGGGGAGCTGTTTTTT. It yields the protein CASSSQLAGELFF.

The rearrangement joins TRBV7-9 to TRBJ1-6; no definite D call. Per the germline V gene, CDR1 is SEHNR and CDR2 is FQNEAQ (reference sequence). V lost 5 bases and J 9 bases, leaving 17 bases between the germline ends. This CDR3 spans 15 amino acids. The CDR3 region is CASSTRTSPGSPLHF. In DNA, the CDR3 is TGTGCCAGCAGCACCCGGACCTCCCCCGGTTCACCCCTCCACTTT.

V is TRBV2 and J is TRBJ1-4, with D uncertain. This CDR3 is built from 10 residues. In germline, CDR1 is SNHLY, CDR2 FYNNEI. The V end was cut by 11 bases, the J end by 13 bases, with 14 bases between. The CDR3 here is CALAGPRLFF. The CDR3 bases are TGTGCCCTAGCCGGGCCTAGACTGTTTTTT.

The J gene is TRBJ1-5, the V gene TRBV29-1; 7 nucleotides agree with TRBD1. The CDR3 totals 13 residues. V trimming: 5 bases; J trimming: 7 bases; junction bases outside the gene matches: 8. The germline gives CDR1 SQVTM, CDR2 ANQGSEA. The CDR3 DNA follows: TGCAGCGTTTCCACAGGGGACAGCCAGCCCCAGCATTTT. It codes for CSVSTGDSQPQHF.

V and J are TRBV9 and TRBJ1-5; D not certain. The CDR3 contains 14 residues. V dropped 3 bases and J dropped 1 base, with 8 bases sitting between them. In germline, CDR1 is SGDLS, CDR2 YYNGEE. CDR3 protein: CASSAGVSNQPQHF. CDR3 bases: TGTGCCAGCAGCGCGGGTGTAAGCAATCAGCCCCAGCATTTT. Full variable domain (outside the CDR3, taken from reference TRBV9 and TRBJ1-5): DSGVTQTPKHLITATGQRVTLRCSPRSGDLSVYWYQQSLDQGLQFLIQYYNGEERAKGNILERFSAQQFPDLHSELNLSSLELGDSALYFCASSAGVSNQPQHFGDGTRLSIL.

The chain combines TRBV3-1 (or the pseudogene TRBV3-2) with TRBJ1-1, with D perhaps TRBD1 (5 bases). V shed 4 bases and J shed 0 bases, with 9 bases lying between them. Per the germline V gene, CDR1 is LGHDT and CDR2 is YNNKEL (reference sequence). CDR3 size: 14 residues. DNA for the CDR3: TGTGCCAGCAGCCCTGCACAGGTGAACACTGAAGCTTTCTTT. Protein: CASSPAQVNTEAFF.

The CDR3 spells CASSQGYCQRTGGLAGELFF. CDR3 sequence (DNA): TGTGCCAGCAGCCAAGGATATTGTCAGAGGACGGGAGGGTTGGCCGGGGAGCTGTTTTTT. This chain links TRBV3-1 (or the pseudogene TRBV3-2) with TRBJ2-2, with 8 bases fitting TRBD2. The germline V gene has CDR1 LGHDT and CDR2 YNNKEL (reference sequence). CDR3 length equals 20 residues. Unmatched junction bases numbered 19, after V lost 1 base and J lost 6 bases.